The 30 T cell receptor beta chains given below trace back to one sample, sequenced in a study of OX40 agonist ivuxolimab in advanced cancers. Library preparation used the immunoSEQ multiplex PCR assay. Entries here come from immuneACCESS through TCRdb and include only in-frame sequences with V and J called. Some clones fail to appear in such tables; in the studies checked, an unresolved V gene covers under half of the shortfall, and the cause of the remainder is unknown. In all, the sample holds approximately 100,000 clones, and around nine tenths of those were seen once. The top ten clonotypes cover around 0.85% of the sample. The specimen was CD4+ or CD8+ T cells sorted from blood, collected in a trial of the OX40 agonist ivuxolimab. The receptors were sampled from an adult with an advanced solid tumor such as melanoma, head and neck, liver or kidney cancer.

This chain's CDR3 is CASTATDRTYEQYF. CDR3 nucleotide sequence: TGTGCCAGCACGGCGACCGACAGGACCTACGAGCAGTACTTC. The chain employs TRBV7-9 and TRBJ2-7, with D possibly matching TRBD1 (6 bases). The V and J ends lost 7 bases and 2 bases respectively, with 15 bases between them. This CDR3 region has 14 residues. Germline values: CDR1 SEHNR, CDR2 FQNEAQ (reference sequence).

The V gene is TRBV6-6, the J gene TRBJ1-2; TRBD1 aligns across 8 bases. Germline CDR1 is MNHNY and CDR2 is SVGAGI (reference sequence). J gave up 4 bases and V 7 bases, and 5 bases lay outside the gene matches. The CDR3 totals 13 residues. CDR3 loop: CASTRGQGYGYTF. Here the CDR3 DNA reads TGTGCCAGCACCAGAGGACAGGGCTATGGCTACACCTTC.

This chain links TRBV7-2 with TRBJ2-1; TRBD2 aligns across 11 bases. The trim removed 4 bases at V and 5 bases at J, leaving 7 bases unmatched. The germline CDR1 and CDR2 sequences are SGHTA and FQGNSA. The CDR3 is made up of 16 amino acids. Written as DNA, the CDR3 is TGTGCCAGCAGCTCCATGGGACTAGCGGCTCACAATGAGCAGTTCTTC. This codes for CASSSMGLAAHNEQFF.

This chain links TRBV27 with TRBJ2-7; 11 bases are shared with TRBD2. Germline V gene sequence: CDR1 MNHEY, CDR2 SMNVEV (reference sequence). The length of the CDR3 is 15 residues. CDR3 sequence: CARGPSGGQPYEQYF. CDR3 bases: TGTGCAAGGGGGCCTAGCGGGGGGCAACCCTACGAGCAGTACTTC.

This clone was counted a single time. This chain joins TRBV5-4 and TRBJ1-2; D possibly corresponds to TRBD1 (5 bases). Germline values: CDR1 SGHNT, CDR2 YYREEE (reference sequence). The CDR3 length is 13 residues. V gave up 3 bases and J gave up 8 bases, with 14 bases separating them. The CDR3 spells CASSWDRGKGYTF. In nucleotides, the CDR3 is TGTGCCAGCAGCTGGGACCGGGGGAAGGGCTACACCTTC.

V usage is TRBV5-1 and J usage is TRBJ2-2; TRBD1 agrees at 10 bases. This CDR3 is built from 15 residues. V was pared by 1 base and J by 7 bases, with 4 bases of the junction left unmatched. Germline V CDR1 and CDR2: SGHRS, YFSETQ. The CDR3, as DNA: TGCGCCAGCAGCTTGAGACAGGGGGCCAACGGGGAGCTGTTTTTT. This codes for CASSLRQGANGELFF.

This chain connects TRBV6-5 to TRBJ1-4, with 7 bases identical to TRBD1. The germline gives CDR1 MNHEY, CDR2 SVGAGI. With 7 bases clipped from V and 8 bases from J, the junction kept 10 bases outside the gene matches. This CDR3 comprises 14 residues. The chain's CDR3 is CASTPGQGGEKLFF. The DNA for the CDR3 is TGTGCCAGCACCCCCGGCCAGGGGGGGGAAAAACTGTTTTTT.

V is TRBV18 and J is TRBJ2-1, with 8 bases identical to TRBD1. With 3 bases clipped from V and 2 bases from J, the junction kept 3 bases outside the gene matches. The CDR3 covers 15 residues. CDR1 is KGHSH and CDR2 is LQKENI in the germline V gene. CDR3 amino acids: CASSPRTGPYNEQFF. In DNA, the CDR3 is TGTGCCAGCTCACCCCGGACAGGGCCCTACAATGAGCAGTTCTTC.

V is TRBV4-3 and J is TRBJ2-2; D may be TRBD1 (5 bases). The germline gives CDR1 LGHNA, CDR2 YSLEER. The ends were cut back, 3 bases at V and 2 bases at J, with 7 bases in the middle. The CDR3 length is 14 residues. The CDR3 nucleotides read TGCGCCAGCAGCCAGGGGCCAAACACCGGGGAGCTGTTTTTT. Translation gives CASSQGPNTGELFF.

The rearrangement links TRBV30 to TRBJ2-5; 8 bases line up with TRBD1. V dropped 0 bases and J dropped 4; count of bases not matched to a gene: 4. The CDR3 length is 14 residues. Germline lookup yields CDR1 GTSNPN and CDR2 SVGIG (reference sequence). CDR3 amino acids: CAWSVLQGGETQYF. CDR3 coding DNA: TGTGCCTGGAGTGTACTACAGGGGGGAGAGACCCAGTACTTC.

V gene TRBV5-1 combines with J gene TRBJ2-1, with D possibly being TRBD2 (6 bases). The CDR3 has 15 amino acids. V was shortened by 6 bases and J by 3 bases, with 16 bases between the two germline ends. In germline, CDR1 is SGHRS, CDR2 YFSETQ. The DNA of the CDR3 is TGCGCCAGCACTCCTGGCCTAGCGTACTACAATGAGCAGTTCTTC. This sequence encodes CASTPGLAYYNEQFF.

V usage is TRBV4-1 and J usage is TRBJ1-6; no clear D. This CDR3 spans 14 amino acids. The V end was cut by 8 bases, the J end by 6 bases, with 14 bases between. The germline V gene encodes CDR1 MGHRA and CDR2 YSYEKL. The CDR3 nucleotides read TGCGCCAGCGCGTCTTATCGAACTAATTCACCCCTCCACTTT. Residues: CASASYRTNSPLHF.

The chain uses TRBV11-3 and TRBJ2-3; 15 bases line up with TRBD2. The CDR3 runs to 16 residues. Trimming cost V 4 bases and J 5 bases; bases outside gene matches: 4. CDR1 SGHNT and CDR2 YENEEA come from the germline V gene. The CDR3, as DNA: TGTGCCAGCAGCTCCGGACTAGCGGGGGGGCAAGATACGCAGTATTTT. The encoded protein is CASSSGLAGGQDTQYF. Based on the CDR3 plus reference TRBV11-3 and TRBJ2-3, the full variable domain is EAGVVQSPRYKIIEKKQPVAFWCNPISGHNTLYWYLQNLGQGPELLIRYENEEAVDDSQLPKDRFSAERLKGVDSTLKIQPAELGDSAVYLCASSSGLAGGQDTQYFGPGTRLTVL.

V gene TRBV19 combines with J gene TRBJ1-1, with D tentatively TRBD1 (6 bases). Trimming shortened V by 5 bases and J by 5 bases, and 12 bases separated the two germline ends. CDR1 LNHDA and CDR2 SQIVND come from the germline V gene (reference sequence). The CDR3 length is 13 residues. The CDR3 spells CASSEQGRTEAFF. CDR3 sequence (DNA): TGTGCCAGTAGTGAACAGGGTAGGACTGAAGCTTTCTTT.

This clone was detected only a few times. This sequence joins TRBV7-9 and TRBJ2-1; 9 positions match TRBD1. Losses at the gene ends were 4 bases for V and 4 bases for J; bases not matched to a gene: 5. The CDR3 runs 15 residues. Germline V lookup: CDR1 SEHNR, CDR2 FQNEAQ (reference sequence). CDR3 bases: TGTGCCAGCAGCTGGGCGGGACAGGGATACAATGAGCAGTTCTTC. Its protein is CASSWAGQGYNEQFF.

The gene calls are TRBV7-2 and TRBJ1-2; 8 bases fit TRBD1. V gave up 1 base and J gave up 4 bases; unmatched junction bases: 11. This CDR3 region has 17 residues. Looked up from germline, CDR1 is SGHTA and CDR2 is FQGNSA. The CDR3 region is CASSLGAGGQGTYGYTF. CDR3 coding DNA: TGTGCCAGCAGCTTAGGGGCCGGAGGACAGGGTACCTATGGCTACACCTTC.

The chain couples TRBV18 to TRBJ1-5; D gene uncertain. Germline CDR1 is KGHSH and CDR2 is LQKENI. V was cut by 3 bases and J by 3 bases, with 3 bases left in between. The CDR3 has 12 residues. CDR3 sequence reads: CASSPNNQPQHF. The CDR3 coding sequence is TGTGCCAGCTCACCGAACAATCAGCCCCAGCATTTT. The entire variable domain, with the rest obtained from reference TRBV18 and TRBJ1-5, is as follows: NAGVMQNPRHLVRRRGQEARLRCSPMKGHSHVYWYRQLPEEGLKFMVYLQKENIIDESGMPKERFSAEFPKEGPSILRIQQVVRGDSAAYFCASSPNNQPQHFGDGTRLSIL.

The chain links TRBV9 to TRBJ1-3; the D gene is possibly TRBD1 (5 bases). This CDR3 comprises 16 residues. In germline, CDR1 is SGDLS, CDR2 YYNGEE. Deletions cut 0 bases from V and 0 bases from J, with 10 bases between. CDR3 loop: CASSVGQSNSGNTIYF. CDR3 DNA: TGTGCCAGCAGCGTAGGACAGTCCAACTCTGGAAACACCATATATTTT.

This clone turned up a few times. V usage is TRBV6-5 and J usage is TRBJ1-6; D is undetermined. Trimming cost V 6 bases and J 11 bases, with 5 bases left between them. This CDR3 comprises 10 residues. Germline V gives CDR1 MNHEY, CDR2 SVGAGI. In DNA, the CDR3 is TGTGCCAGCAGCCGCCCACCCCTCCACTTT. Protein product: CASSRPPLHF.

The chain employs TRBV18 and TRBJ1-1, with D unclear. Germline CDR1 KGHSH, CDR2 LQKENI. V lost 2 bases and J lost 3, with 7 bases in between. This CDR3 is built from 13 residues. The CDR3 region has the DNA TGTGCCAGCTCACCAAGCATGGACACTGAAGCTTTCTTT. It yields the protein CASSPSMDTEAFF.

The chain links TRBV19 to TRBJ1-1, with D uncertain. The CDR3 totals 13 residues. V gave up 3 bases and J gave up 4 bases, with 9 bases separating them. Looked up from germline, CDR1 is LNHDA and CDR2 is SQIVND (reference sequence). Here the CDR3 DNA reads TGTGCCAGTAGTATGCAGGCCGGCACTGAAGCTTTCTTT. It specifies CASSMQAGTEAFF. The entire variable domain, with the rest obtained from reference TRBV19 and TRBJ1-1, is as follows: DGGITQSPKYLFRKEGQNVTLSCEQNLNHDAMYWYRQDPGQGLRLIYYSQIVNDFQKGDIAEGYSVSREKKESFPLTVTSAQKNPTAFYLCASSMQAGTEAFFGQGTRLTVV.

This chain connects TRBV11-2 to TRBJ2-2; 7 bases map to TRBD1. This CDR3 comprises 15 residues. V trimming: 5 bases; J trimming: 2 bases; junction bases outside the gene matches: 5. Germline V gives CDR1 SGHAT, CDR2 FQNNGV. This CDR3 is CASSPGQSNTGELFF. CDR3 in DNA: TGTGCCAGCAGCCCGGGACAGTCAAACACCGGGGAGCTGTTTTTT.

V and J are TRBV13 and TRBJ1-1; D gene ambiguous. The CDR3 has 13 amino acids. Germline assignment: CDR1 PRHDT and CDR2 FYEKMQ (reference sequence). Trimming took off 0 bases at V and 5 bases at J, with 7 bases between the two ends. The CDR3 bases are TGTGCCAGCAGCTTAGGGAGCCCTACTGAAGCTTTCTTT. Translated, it gives CASSLGSPTEAFF.

The rearrangement uses TRBV11-2 and TRBJ1-1, with unresolved D. V lost 3 bases and J 1 base, leaving 9 bases between the germline ends. Looked up from germline, CDR1 is SGHAT and CDR2 is FQNNGV. The CDR3 totals 14 residues. CDR3 nucleotides: TGTGCCAGCAGCTTCGGCAATTCGAACACTGAAGCTTTCTTT. Its protein is CASSFGNSNTEAFF.

The table lists this clone with a few counts. V is TRBV7-2 and J is TRBJ2-5; 8 bases map to TRBD1. Germline values: CDR1 SGHTA, CDR2 FQGNSA. The CDR3 spans 16 residues. V trimming: 0 bases; J trimming: 4 bases; junction bases outside the gene matches: 7. The CDR3 nucleotides read TGTGCCAGCAGCTTAGCGAAGGTTCAGGGGGCAGAGACCCAGTACTTC. Translated: CASSLAKVQGAETQYF.

The V and J genes are TRBV19 and TRBJ1-5; maybe TRBD1 (5 bases). Between the trimmed V and J ends, which lost 7 bases and 2 bases, there was a span of 15 bases. The CDR3 consists of 15 residues. Germline V gene sequence: CDR1 LNHDA, CDR2 SQIVND (reference sequence). The chain's CDR3 is CASTPGGVGNQPQHF. The CDR3 region has the DNA TGTGCCAGTACCCCGGGGGGGGTGGGCAATCAGCCCCAGCATTTT. Full variable domain (rest looked up from reference TRBV19 and TRBJ1-5): DGGITQSPKYLFRKEGQNVTLSCEQNLNHDAMYWYRQDPGQGLRLIYYSQIVNDFQKGDIAEGYSVSREKKESFPLTVTSAQKNPTAFYLCASTPGGVGNQPQHFGDGTRLSIL.

This chain connects TRBV7-8 to TRBJ2-1; D is possibly TRBD2 (5 bases). The CDR3 spans 14 residues. V was pared by 5 bases and J by 5 bases, with 13 bases between. Germline lookup yields CDR1 SGHVS and CDR2 FQNEAQ. The CDR3 loop reads CASSHKRTDNEQFF. CDR3 in DNA: TGTGCCAGCAGCCACAAGCGGACCGACAATGAGCAGTTCTTC.

This clone was recorded a few times. The V gene is TRBV27, the J gene TRBJ1-4; D remains unclear. V lost 8 bases to trimming and J lost 0 bases, with 13 bases between them. This CDR3 has 15 amino acids. CDR1 and CDR2 from the germline V gene are MNHEY and SMNVEV (reference sequence). CDR3 amino acids: CASQALGPTNEKLFF. The CDR3 DNA reads TGTGCCAGCCAGGCCCTGGGTCCAACTAATGAAAAACTGTTTTTT.

The chain joins TRBV9 to TRBJ2-6; possible D gene TRBD1, 5 bases. V lost 0 bases to trimming and J lost 2 bases, with 6 bases between them. The CDR3 runs to 15 residues. Germline values: CDR1 SGDLS, CDR2 YYNGEE. CDR3 nucleotide sequence: TGTGCCAGCAGCGTAGGGGGCACTGGGGCCAACGTCCTGACTTTC. Its translation is CASSVGGTGANVLTF. Full variable domain (outside the CDR3, taken from reference TRBV9 and TRBJ2-6): DSGVTQTPKHLITATGQRVTLRCSPRSGDLSVYWYQQSLDQGLQFLIQYYNGEERAKGNILERFSAQQFPDLHSELNLSSLELGDSALYFCASSVGGTGANVLTFGAGSRLTVL.

The CDR3 sequence is CASSLGSEADTQYF. CDR3 coding DNA: TGCGCCAGCAGCTTGGGATCGGAGGCCGATACGCAGTATTTT. The chain links TRBV5-1 to TRBJ2-3; weak D call: TRBD2 (5 bases). Germline-derived CDR1 and CDR2 are SGHRS and YFSETQ. The V end lost 0 bases, the J end lost 6 bases, and 11 bases lay between the germline ends. This CDR3 is 14 amino acids long.